This TCR delta chain comes out of a study of gamma-delta T cells after stem cell transplantation (dated by TCRdb to 2016 to 2018). Sequences TSWWSYY (CDR1) and QGS (CDR2) are obtained from the germline V gene. The CDR3 covers 16 residues, taking in both the cysteine and the phenylalanine. Only the CDR3 part of the read is kept: 48 bases, read in frame from the first base. As concerns this clone: Its antigen is currently not known. With only one base between it and a far larger clone, this is likely a read error. The same CDR3 can be traced to other DNA sequences in this sample.

Receptor amplification or capture employed RT-PCR. Sequencing instrument: Illumina MiSeq. TCRdb called clones from the public reads with CATT, and repeated DNA sequences were later combined into one row. This sample lists roughly 1,200 delta-chain clones; 2.5% were detected once. The ten largest clones add up to 44% of the sample. The sample was gamma-delta T cells. Recombination connected TRDV1 to TRDJ1, with 7 bases in between that match TRDD3. The TCR sequence derives from a human donor. It is not recorded whose cells these are; they may come from a transplant donor. The nucleotides read TGTGCTCTAGGGGATCGCTGGGGGCCTAACACCGATAAACTCATCTTT. Its amino acids are CALGDRWGPNTDKLIF.